This TCR beta chain comes out of a study of CD8 T cells in ankylosing spondylitis. Findings of the study overall: Clones linked to disease, bearing a CD8+ phenotype, were relatively rare in peripheral blood.

TCRdb reprocessed the 5' RACE reads via MiXCR and lists one record per CDR3 protein. The sample holds about 150,000 distinct CDR3 sequences, roughly 30% seen once. This clonotype occurred a few times. The antigen remains undetermined. Sequencing was performed on synovial fluid, either unsorted or a sorted T cell fraction (not recorded which). The sequence came from a male donor with ankylosing spondylitis.

CDR3 amino acids: CATSREYSGNTIYF. CDR3 DNA: TGTGCCACCAGCAGAGAATACTCTGGAAACACCATATATTTT. The chain uses TRBV15 and TRBJ1-3; no firm D call. Germline CDR1 and CDR2: LNHNV and YYDKDF (reference sequence). The CDR3 length is 14 residues. Trimming removed 0 bases from V and 0 bases from J, with 3 bases in between.